This TCR beta chain was found in a study of human T cells and chemical hapten exposure. Study background: How much TCR each sample yielded varied, mostly because pooled library volumes differed slightly.

Individual cDNA molecules each carried unique molecular identifiers attached by the library. Original methodology: The number of TCRs in each sample had a median of approximately 93,000 and spanned about 23,224 to 700,000. TCRdb passed the RACE reads through MiXCR, listing each CDR3 protein once. What appears here as the V and J calls and clone size reflects TCRdb's work, not the paper's. The data hold approximately 33,000 distinct CDR3 sequences, with 6.5% to 8.5% observed a single time. Study-wide results and limits: High-frequency TCRs, those above 1 in 1000, stayed the same after DPC sensitization.

The CDR3 contains 16 residues. V gave up 3 bases and J gave up 0 bases, with 13 bases separating them. Per germline, CDR1 MGHDK and CDR2 SYGVNS. The time point denotes: healthy volunteer bleed at 2 weeks. Unseparated into fractions, whole blood served as the source from which total RNA was extracted. A remark on this clonotype: Its cognate antigen is unknown.

The J gene is TRBJ2-3, the V gene TRBV25-1; possibly TRBD2 for D (5 bases). The sample taken for sequencing was whole blood. This TCR was recovered from a human donor in good health. Some clones in this sample may be carry-over from other donors' samples. In DNA, the CDR3 is TGTGCCAGCAGTGACCGGTACGGGGAAAGCACAGATACGCAGTATTTT. Its translation is CASSDRYGESTDTQYF. The variable domain in full, with the rest retrieved from reference TRBV25-1 and TRBJ2-3, is EADIYQTPRYLVIGTGKKITLECSQTMGHDKMYWYQQDPGMELHLIHYSYGVNSTEKGDLSSESTVSRIRTEHFPLTLESARPSHTSQYLCASSDRYGESTDTQYFGPGTRLTVL.